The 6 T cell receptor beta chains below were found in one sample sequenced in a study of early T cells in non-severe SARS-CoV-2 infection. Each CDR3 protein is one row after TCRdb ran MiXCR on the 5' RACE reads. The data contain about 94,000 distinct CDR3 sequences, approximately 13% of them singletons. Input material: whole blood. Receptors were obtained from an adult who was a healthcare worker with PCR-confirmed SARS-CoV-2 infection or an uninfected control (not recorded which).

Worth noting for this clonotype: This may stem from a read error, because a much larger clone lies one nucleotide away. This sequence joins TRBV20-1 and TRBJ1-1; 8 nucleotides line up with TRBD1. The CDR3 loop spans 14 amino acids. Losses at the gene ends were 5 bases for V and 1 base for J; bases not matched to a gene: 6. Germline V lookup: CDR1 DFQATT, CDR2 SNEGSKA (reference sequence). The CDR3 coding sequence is TGCAGTGCTGCGGACAGGGCCGAGAACACTGAAGCTTTCTTT. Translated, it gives CSAADRAENTEAFF.

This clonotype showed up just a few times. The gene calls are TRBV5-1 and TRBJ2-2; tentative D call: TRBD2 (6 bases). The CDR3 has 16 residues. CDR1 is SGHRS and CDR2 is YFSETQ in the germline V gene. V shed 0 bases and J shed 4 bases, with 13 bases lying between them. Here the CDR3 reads CASSLVGGSSTGELFF. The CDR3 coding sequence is TGCGCCAGCAGCTTGGTTGGGGGGTCGAGCACCGGGGAGCTGTTTTTT.

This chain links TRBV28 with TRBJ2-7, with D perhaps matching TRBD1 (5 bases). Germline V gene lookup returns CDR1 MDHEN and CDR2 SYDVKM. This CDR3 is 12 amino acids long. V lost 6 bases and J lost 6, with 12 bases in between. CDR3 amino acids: CASSPPGFEQYF. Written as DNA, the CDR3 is TGTGCCAGCAGCCCGCCAGGGTTCGAGCAGTACTTC.

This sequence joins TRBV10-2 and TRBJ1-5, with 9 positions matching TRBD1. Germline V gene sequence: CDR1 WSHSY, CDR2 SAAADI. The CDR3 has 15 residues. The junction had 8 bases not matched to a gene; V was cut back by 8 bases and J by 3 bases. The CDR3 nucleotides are TGCGCCAGCCGCAAGACAGGGGGATCCAATCAGCCCCAGCATTTT. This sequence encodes CASRKTGGSNQPQHF.

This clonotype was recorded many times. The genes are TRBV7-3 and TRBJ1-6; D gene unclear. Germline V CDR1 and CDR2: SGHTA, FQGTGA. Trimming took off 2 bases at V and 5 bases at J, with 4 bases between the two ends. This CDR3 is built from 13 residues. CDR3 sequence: CASSLSDNSPLHF. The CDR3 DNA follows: TGTGCCAGCAGCTTATCCGATAATTCACCCCTCCACTTT.

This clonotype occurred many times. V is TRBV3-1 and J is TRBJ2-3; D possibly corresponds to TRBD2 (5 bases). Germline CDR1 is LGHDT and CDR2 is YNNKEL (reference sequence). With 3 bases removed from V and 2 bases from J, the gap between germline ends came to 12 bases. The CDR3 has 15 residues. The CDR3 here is CASSHRGTHTDTQYF. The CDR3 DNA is TGTGCCAGCAGCCACCGGGGAACTCACACAGATACGCAGTATTTT.